The clone carrying this T cell receptor beta chain was counted at least ten times. What it binds is unknown. V was shortened by 5 bases and J by 8 bases, with 9 bases between the two germline ends. In germline, CDR1 is SEHNR, CDR2 FQNEAQ (reference sequence). The CDR3 covers 11 residues. This sample stems from a study of T cells after yellow fever vaccination. Study background: Fractions of limited cellularity were prepared by means of SMART-Seq v4 Ultra Low Input.

Generation of TCR cDNA used 5'RACE template switching (which added a universal primer site and UMIs). TCRdb used MiXCR to reprocess the 5' RACE reads, holding one entry per CDR3 protein. The sample holds fewer than 450,000 distinct CDR3 sequences, about 4% seen once. The study's findings and limits: There was a small share of clonotypes that showed up in both the CD4 and CD8 compartments. The secondary T-cell response peaked on day 5, not day 15, but was weaker.

The chain links TRBV7-9 to TRBJ1-1, with D unresolved. The origin of this receptor is a man aged 18-30 years who received the YFV17D yellow fever vaccine. Source: PBMCs, taken 5 days after the yellow fever booster vaccination. The CDR3 protein is CASSPAREAFF. In nucleotides, the CDR3 is TGTGCCAGCAGCCCCGCGCGGGAAGCTTTCTTT.